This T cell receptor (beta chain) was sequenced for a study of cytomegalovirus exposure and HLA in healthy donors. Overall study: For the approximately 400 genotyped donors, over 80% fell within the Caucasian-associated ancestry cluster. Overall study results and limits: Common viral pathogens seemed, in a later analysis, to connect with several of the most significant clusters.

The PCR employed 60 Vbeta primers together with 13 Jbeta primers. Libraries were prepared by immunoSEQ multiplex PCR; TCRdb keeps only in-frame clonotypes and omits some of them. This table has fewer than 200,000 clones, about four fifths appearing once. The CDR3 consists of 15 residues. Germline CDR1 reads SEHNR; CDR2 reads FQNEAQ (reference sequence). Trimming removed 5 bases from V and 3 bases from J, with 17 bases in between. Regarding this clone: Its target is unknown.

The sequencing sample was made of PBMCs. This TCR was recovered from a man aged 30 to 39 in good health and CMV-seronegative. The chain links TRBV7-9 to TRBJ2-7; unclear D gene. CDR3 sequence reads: CASSRIPGPSYEQYF. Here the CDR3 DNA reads TGTGCCAGCAGCCGTATACCAGGCCCCAGCTACGAGCAGTACTTC. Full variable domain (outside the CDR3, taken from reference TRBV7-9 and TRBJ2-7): DTGVSQNPRHKITKRGQNVTFRCDPISEHNRLYWYRQTLGQGPEFLTYFQNEAQLEKSRLLSDRFSAERPKGSFSTLEIQRTEQGDSAMYLCASSRIPGPSYEQYFGPGTRLTVT.